The entry that follows covers one T cell receptor (beta chain) sequence. The antigen remains undetermined. The data derive from a study of T cell repertoires in cytomegalovirus infection. Study at large: In public TCR beta signatures, there were indications of both CMV infection and matching HLA type.

CDR3 size: 15 residues. After removal of 7 bases from V and 1 base from J, the junction contained 3 bases not matched to a gene. Germline loops: CDR1 LGHNT, CDR2 FRNRAP. TCRdb re-called the reads with MiXCR, one entry per CDR3 protein. In the table there are around 450,000 distinct CDR3 sequences, approximately 33% of which are singletons. Findings of the study overall: The study identified carriers of CMV plus the relevant HLA from cumulative public TCR beta family frequency. The ex vivo response showed dominance by HLA-C-restricted CMV-specific TCR beta clonotypes.

Sequenced: PBMCs. This receptor was identified in a human donor in good health (CMV status not recorded). Some clones in this sample may be carry-over from other donors' samples. The V gene is TRBV12-5, the J gene TRBJ2-3; 12 bases agree with TRBD2. CDR3 in amino acids: CASARTSGGTDTQYF. The DNA for the CDR3 is TGTGCTAGTGCCAGGACTAGCGGGGGCACAGATACGCAGTATTTT.